The clone carrying this TCR beta chain was observed a few times. This entry is derived from a study of blood T cells in healthy people across ages. Germline CDR1 is SNHLY and CDR2 is FYNNEI. This CDR3 spans 14 amino acids. Peripheral blood samples of 9 to 10 milliliters were drawn from each donor. The authors ran a second PCR of 7 to 11 cycles using a sample-barcoded 5' primer and a J-beta primer mix. Each CDR3 protein is one row after TCRdb ran MiXCR on the 5' RACE reads. Of 600,000 to 900,000 distinct CDR3 sequences detected, roughly 25% appear once; the ten largest clones hold 3%. The sample was also linked to a second study, of T cells of mothers and their children.

The receptor was isolated from a boy younger than 18 in good health. This chain uses TRBV2 with TRBJ2-5; D gene unclear. Near its end, the DNA agrees better with TRBJ2-7, so the J call may be wrong. What was sequenced was blood. CDR3 sequence reads: CASSDKGGASEQYF. CDR3 nucleotide sequence: TGTGCCAGCAGTGATAAGGGTGGAGCATCCGAGCAGTACTTC.